The T cell receptor (beta chain) under discussion was sequenced for a study of beta chain features in type 1 diabetes. Germline V CDR1 and CDR2: SNHLY, FYNNEI. The CDR3 contains 15 residues. The V and J ends lost 6 bases and 3 bases, in that order; junction bases with no gene match: 6. Reverse transcribing all isolated RNA meant expressed TCRB transcripts were sequenced. TCRdb's table, derived via immunoSEQ multiplex PCR, lists solely in-frame clones and lacks some. Found here are roughly 260,000 clones, over 20% of them singletons; the top ten hold about 0.027%. This clone was counted between two and nine times. Its antigen is as yet unknown. Study-wide points: Shorter TCRB CDR3s, moderately but significantly so, were found in Type 1 diabetes patients in all four CD4+ subsets.

The gene calls are TRBV2 and TRBJ2-5; 11 positions match TRBD2. The sequence was obtained from a woman aged 40 to 55 with type 1 diabetes. The sequenced sample was naive CD4+ T cells from blood. The CDR3 bases are TGTGCCAGCAGCAACCAGGGACTAGCGGAAGAGACCCAGTACTTC. Translated, it gives CASSNQGLAEETQYF.